The 5 T cell receptor beta chains below come from one sample, sequenced in a study of T cell responses to AZD1222 COVID-19 vaccine listed by TCRdb under 2021. The library came from the immunoSEQ multiplex PCR assay. What TCRdb holds here is the immuneACCESS table cut down to in-frame rearrangements. Part of the clones is not present; checked against another copy, under half of the missing clones reflect an unresolved V gene, and the others are unexplained. Counted in this sample were about 59,000 clones; 85% to 90% of them appeared once. The top ten constitute approximately 6.1% of the sample. The time point label, as the study defines it: about 28 days (+/-7) after the second vaccine dose. The sample consisted of peripheral blood, taken 28 days after the second AZD1222 dose. These receptors originate from an adult who received the AZD1222 COVID-19 vaccine.

CDR3 DNA: TGTGCCATCAAGGACCGGGGGCTACGTAACTATGGCTACACCTTC. As protein: CAIKDRGLRNYGYTF. This chain links TRBV10-3 with TRBJ1-2; D possibly corresponds to TRBD1 (6 bases). This CDR3 comprises 15 residues. From germline, CDR1 is ENHRY and CDR2 SYGVKD. V was pared by 7 bases and J by 1 base, with 16 bases between.

The chain combines TRBV19 with TRBJ2-1; D possibly corresponds to TRBD1 (6 bases). With 3 bases removed from V and 5 bases from J, the gap between germline ends came to 11 bases. The CDR3 runs 14 residues. Germline V gene lookup returns CDR1 LNHDA and CDR2 SQIVND (reference sequence). CDR3 DNA: TGTGCCAGTAGTATTTGGGCAGGGGACAATGAGCAGTTCTTC. Its translation is CASSIWAGDNEQFF.

CDR3 coding DNA: TGCGCCAGCAGTGAGTCAAGGGTTGTAAGGGAAAAACTGTTTTTT. It specifies CASSESRVVREKLFF. V gene TRBV10-1 combines with J gene TRBJ1-4; D remains ambiguous. V lost 0 bases and J 8 bases, leaving 13 bases between the germline ends. The CDR3 is 15 residues long. The germline V gene has CDR1 WNHNN and CDR2 SYGVQD (reference sequence).

The rearrangement links TRBV12-3 or TRBV12-4 to TRBJ2-7; D is perhaps TRBD1 (5 bases). This CDR3 has 13 residues. V lost 9 bases to trimming and J lost 5 bases, with 17 bases between them. This chain's CDR3 is CASKGQGSHEQYF. The CDR3 DNA reads as TGTGCCAGTAAGGGGCAGGGTTCCCACGAGCAGTACTTC.

The V gene is TRBV10-3, the J gene TRBJ1-2; D call uncertain. The V end was cut by 6 bases, the J end by 2 bases, with 7 bases between. The CDR3 sequence is 12 residues long. CDR1 and CDR2 (germline): ENHRY, SYGVKD. The CDR3 protein is CAIRGANYGYTF. Here the CDR3 DNA reads TGTGCCATCAGGGGAGCCAACTATGGCTACACCTTC.